Detailed here is one T cell receptor beta chain. What this receptor recognizes is not known. The junction does not match germline at one end; this may be a read error. TCR beta repertoires were profiled from peripheral blood of under 15 young patients with multiple sclerosis to demonstrate the VDJtools post-analysis software. Multiple sclerosis patients were children and adolescents aged roughly 6 to 17 years. Library construction relied on PCR. The sequencer was an Illumina HiSeq 2500. To reduce PCR and sequencing biases, unique molecular identifiers were built into the TCR beta cDNA libraries. Per 1 to 10 million input T cells, approximately 500,000 cDNA molecules were obtained, such that each molecule approximated one T cell. The patient libraries were prepared and sequenced with the same protocol used for the earlier healthy control dataset. Within a given batch, samples were prepared together, multiplexed and sequenced on the same HiSeq lane. Per the authors' processing: MIGEC handled the raw barcoded reads, throwing out single-read molecular identifier groups before consensus assembly and CDR3 extraction. Clonotype tables were post-analysed with VDJtools, and diversity was normalized by down-sampling all datasets to the smallest sample size. To correct batch-related cross-sample contamination, repertoire overlap clustering matched CDR3 amino acid sequences but not nucleotide sequences. Using fastp at Q25 and MiXCR, TCRdb reprocessed the public reads and kept productive beta chains. Rows are combined by CDR3 protein, so each entry shows the most common genes and DNA. TCRdb's processing, not the authors', yielded these V and J calls. The sample table holds hundreds of thousands of distinct CDR3 sequences, of which roughly 27% were seen once. The ten largest clones capture around 0.55% of the sample.

This entry comes from a study of post-analysis software for immune sequencing data (dated by TCRdb to the mid-2010s). Some background on the complete study: Disease courses on record covered relapsing-remitting, secondary progressive and progressive-relapsing multiple sclerosis, though some patients had no subtype annotation. Patient repertoires were compared against roughly 10 previously published healthy control repertoires from donors aged roughly 6 to 28 years. A subset of samples was prepared in parallel using single-end sample barcoding, then pooled and co-amplified after Illumina adapter ligation.

The full study reports these points: Normalized Chao1 diversity was significantly lower in multiple sclerosis patients than controls, suggesting substantial peripheral T-cell clonal expansion. Significantly higher frequencies in patients than in controls were found for roughly 5 TRBV segments, including TRBV5-6, TRBV5-1 and TRBV20-1. When samples were clustered directly using the F measure, samples prepared in the same batch co-clustered strongly, which prompted a batch-effect correction. The multiple sclerosis patient group was slightly younger than the control group.

Inclusive of the bounding cysteine and phenylalanine, the CDR3 is 12 residues long. The entry retains the CDR3 DNA only, 36 bases that are in frame from base 1. Sequences MNHEY (CDR1) and SVGAGI (CDR2) are obtained from the germline V gene. The clonotype originates from a girl aged 10-17 years with multiple sclerosis. Sequencing used blood. The rearrangement combines TRBV6-5 with TRBJ2-1; the D gene cannot be resolved reliably. In nucleotides, the sequence is TGTGCCAGCAGTCCCCTATACAATGGGCAGTTCTTC. Its protein product is CASSPLYNGQFF.